What follows are 14 T cell receptor beta chains derived from one specimen sequenced in a study of radiotherapy plus CTLA-4 blockade in lung cancer. Measured with immunoSEQ multiplex PCR; TCRdb has only the in-frame clones, and not every one. The sample consists of some 60,000 clones, 70% to 80% of them appearing once. The sequenced sample was peripheral blood, obtained from a patient treated with radiotherapy plus ipilimumab. The receptors derive from a human donor with non-small cell lung cancer who had a complete response to radiotherapy plus ipilimumab.

The chain uses TRBV7-8 and TRBJ2-7, with 11 bases matching TRBD2. V dropped 5 bases and J dropped 0; count of bases not matched to a gene: 3. The length of the CDR3 is 15 residues. CDR1 and CDR2 from the germline V gene are SGHVS and FQNEAQ. The CDR3 nucleotides read TGTGCCAGCAGCCGACTAGCGGGACTCTCCTACGAGCAGTACGTC. It encodes CASSRLAGLSYEQYV.

This clone has only one observation. The chain employs TRBV19 and TRBJ2-5; the match to TRBD1 covers 12 bases. The V gene's germline CDR1 is LNHDA and CDR2 SQIVND (reference sequence). V lost 5 bases, J lost 6 bases, and 13 bases stayed unmatched. This CDR3 has 17 residues. This CDR3 reads CASSSGIGTGGAQTQYF. The CDR3 DNA sequence: TGTGCCAGTAGTTCAGGAATCGGGACAGGGGGCGCCCAGACCCAGTACTTC.

This chain connects TRBV19 to TRBJ1-2; possibly TRBD1 for D (5 bases). CDR3 length: 13 residues. The V end lost 3 bases, the J end lost 6 bases, and 11 bases lay between the germline ends. Germline V lookup: CDR1 LNHDA, CDR2 SQIVND (reference sequence). DNA for the CDR3: TGTGCCAGTAGTATTCCCGGGGGAAATGGCTACACCTTC. This gives the protein CASSIPGGNGYTF.

The chain carries TRBV5-4 and TRBJ2-5; TRBD2 is a possible D gene (6 bases). CDR1 is SGHNT, CDR2 YYREEE, per germline (reference sequence). V was trimmed by 0 bases and J by 13 bases, leaving 22 bases between them. CDR3 length: 15 amino acids. CDR3 in DNA: TGTGCCAGCAGCTTGGATAGGGGTGGAGGGAGGCTATCGTACTTC. Translating it yields CASSLDRGGGRLSYF.

This chain links TRBV5-4 with TRBJ2-3, with TRBD2 matching over 9 bases. Germline lookup yields CDR1 SGHNT and CDR2 YYREEE (reference sequence). J lost 2 bases, V lost 6 bases, and 7 bases had no gene match. This CDR3 is built from 15 residues. In nucleotides, the CDR3 is TGTGCCAGCACCCCGACTAGCGGCGACACAGATACGCAGTATTTT. It translates to CASTPTSGDTDTQYF.

The chain is built from TRBV6-4 and TRBJ2-7, with 11 positions matching TRBD1. The CDR3 is 18 residues long. The germline V gene encodes CDR1 MRHNA and CDR2 SNTAGT. The CDR3 sequence: CPLWEPGQGEINASEQYV. CDR3 nucleotides: TGTCCCCTGTGGGAACCGGGACAGGGGGAAATAAACGCAAGCGAGCAGTACGTC.

This chain uses TRBV7-9 with TRBJ2-5; TRBD1 might be the D (6 bases). Trimming took 5 bases from V and 7 from J, leaving 23 bases between them. Germline V gene lookup returns CDR1 SEHNR and CDR2 FQNEAQ (reference sequence). The CDR3 runs 16 residues. CDR3 loop: CASSPSTGTPLGTQYF. CDR3 sequence (DNA): TGTGCCAGCAGCCCGTCTACCGGGACACCGCTGGGGACCCAGTACTTC.

This chain joins TRBV28 and TRBJ2-5, with 7 bases lining up with TRBD1. The CDR3 contains 14 residues. Germline V gives CDR1 MDHEN, CDR2 SYDVKM. The V segment lost 1 base and the J segment 9 bases; nucleotides outside the gene matches: 8. The CDR3 spells CASSLSGQWESQYF. The CDR3 DNA reads as TGTGCCAGCAGTTTATCGGGACAGTGGGAGTCCCAGTACTTC.

The chain uses TRBV5-5 and TRBJ1-6, with D maybe TRBD1 (6 bases). V was clipped by 4 bases and J by 15 bases, with 11 bases between them. Germline V CDR1 and CDR2: SGHKS, YYEKEE (reference sequence). This CDR3 contains 11 residues. In DNA, the CDR3 is TGTGCCAGCAGCCTACAGGGCCACCTCCACTTT. This codes for CASSLQGHLHF.

V is TRBV20-1 and J is TRBJ1-2; D gene ambiguous. V was cut by 5 bases and J by 8 bases, with 12 bases left in between. The CDR3 is 11 amino acids. The germline CDR1 and CDR2 sequences are DFQATT and SNEGSKA (reference sequence). The CDR3 sequence: CSALQNPGYTF. DNA for the CDR3: TGCAGTGCTTTACAGAATCCGGGCTACACCTTC.

This clone showed up just once. This chain joins TRBV27 and TRBJ2-3, with 7 nucleotides matching TRBD2. Looked up from germline, CDR1 is MNHEY and CDR2 is SMNVEV (reference sequence). This CDR3 spans 13 amino acids. With V trimmed by 3 bases and J by 5 bases, 2 bases remained unmatched. The chain's CDR3 is CASSLGRGDTQYF. CDR3 coding DNA: TGTGCCAGCAGTTTGGGGAGGGGAGATACGCAGTATTTT.

By sample share, this clone is medium-sized. This chain links TRBV2 with TRBJ2-3; TRBD1 might be the D (7 bases). Trimming removed 1 base from V and 3 bases from J, with 11 bases in between. Germline loops: CDR1 SNHLY, CDR2 FYNNEI. This CDR3 is 15 amino acids long. Here the CDR3 reads CASSEVTGRTDTQYF. Here the CDR3 DNA reads TGTGCCAGCAGTGAAGTGACAGGGAGGACAGATACGCAGTATTTT. The variable domain in full, with the rest retrieved from reference TRBV2 and TRBJ2-3, is EPEVTQTPSHQVTQMGQEVILRCVPISNHLYFYWYRQILGQKVEFLVSFYNNEISEKSEIFDDQFSVERPDGSNFTLKIRSTKLEDSAMYFCASSEVTGRTDTQYFGPGTRLTVL.

V usage is TRBV5-6 and J usage is TRBJ2-7; D is unresolved. Germline CDR1 reads SGHDT; CDR2 reads YYEEEE. V was shortened by 7 bases and J by 3 bases, with 8 bases between the two germline ends. The CDR3 covers 11 residues. The CDR3 here is CASSAGYEQYV. In DNA form, the CDR3 reads TGTGCCAGCTCGGCAGGCTACGAGCAGTACGTC.

The V gene is TRBV4-1, the J gene TRBJ2-2, with D maybe TRBD2 (5 bases). V lost 3 bases and J 9 bases, leaving 17 bases between the germline ends. Looked up from germline, CDR1 is MGHRA and CDR2 is YSYEKL. The CDR3 spans 15 residues. CDR3 protein: CASSHESGLGWELFF. CDR3 DNA sequence: TGCGCCAGCAGCCACGAGAGCGGCCTGGGGTGGGAGCTGTTTTTT.